Each of the 5 T cell receptor beta chains below was sequenced from the same sample in a study of blood T cell repertoires in COVID-19. Sequencing was performed with immunoSEQ multiplex PCR; in TCRdb, only in-frame clones are kept and a portion is missing. Among approximately 35,000 clones listed, 80% to 90% were seen once. Source material: peripheral blood. Receptors were obtained from a human donor in a cohort sampled during active COVID-19.

This clone appeared once. This sequence joins TRBV19 and TRBJ2-6, with D perhaps matching TRBD1 (5 bases). Deletions cut 3 bases from V and 0 bases from J, with 15 bases between. The length of the CDR3 is 18 residues. Germline CDR1 and CDR2: LNHDA and SQIVND (reference sequence). The CDR3 reads CASSIRTQAFSGANVLTF. The CDR3 DNA reads TGTGCCAGTAGTATTAGGACACAGGCATTCTCTGGGGCCAACGTCCTGACTTTC.

V usage is TRBV6-5 and J usage is TRBJ2-2; maybe TRBD1 (5 bases). This CDR3 is built from 14 residues. V lost 6 bases and J 1 base, leaving 9 bases between the germline ends. The germline V gene has CDR1 MNHEY and CDR2 SVGAGI. The CDR3 DNA reads TGTGCCAGCAGGGATCAGGGGAACACCGGGGAGCTGTTTTTT. It encodes CASRDQGNTGELFF.

This chain connects TRBV3-1 (or the pseudogene TRBV3-2) to TRBJ2-7, with D unclear. The CDR3 is 16 residues long. V lost 0 bases and J lost 3, with 15 bases in between. Germline V CDR1 and CDR2: LGHDT, YNNKEL (reference sequence). The CDR3: CASSQDAQSILYEQYF. The DNA for the CDR3 is TGTGCCAGCAGCCAAGACGCACAGTCTATACTCTACGAGCAGTACTTC.

This clone showed up just a few times. The chain has TRBV3-1 (or the pseudogene TRBV3-2) and TRBJ1-2, with D unclear. Trimming cost V 7 bases and J 0 bases, with 15 bases left between them. Germline values: CDR1 LGHDT, CDR2 YNNKEL (reference sequence). The CDR3 is 15 residues long. CDR3 sequence reads: CASKLGSSTNYGYTF. The CDR3 region has the DNA TGTGCCAGCAAACTTGGGAGTAGTACTAACTATGGCTACACCTTC.

This chain connects TRBV6-1 to TRBJ1-2, with 9 bases identical to TRBD1. This CDR3 region has 18 residues. From germline, CDR1 is MNHNS and CDR2 SASEGT. Trimming removed 0 bases from V and 3 bases from J; junction bases left unmatched: 11. The CDR3 nucleotides read TGTGCCAGCAGTGAAGCTATAACAGGGGGCCGCTTTGACTATGGCTACACCTTC. Residues: CASSEAITGGRFDYGYTF.